The 5 T cell receptor beta chains in this list originate from one sample, sequenced in a study of PD-1 blockade in classical Hodgkin lymphoma (dated by TCRdb to 2018 to 2020). What the time point label conveys for this sample: newly diagnosed, previously untreated cHL patient sample. Library preparation was by the immunoSEQ multiplex PCR assay. Held by TCRdb, this immuneACCESS table contains in-frame sequences only and omits some clones. Under half of the omission traces to an unresolved V gene where checked; the cause of the rest is unknown. The sample includes 70,000 or so clones, with over 90% observed a single time. The biggest ten clones account for roughly 2.5% of the sample. Sequenced material: peripheral blood mononuclear cells (PBMCs). All receptors come from a human donor with classical Hodgkin lymphoma.

The chain carries TRBV19 and TRBJ2-7; tentatively, D is TRBD2 (5 bases). Germline-derived CDR1 and CDR2 are LNHDA and SQIVND (reference sequence). This CDR3 contains 15 residues. V was pared by 4 bases and J by 1 base, with 14 bases between. CDR3 residues: CASSKSAGLSYEQYF. CDR3 DNA sequence: TGTGCCAGTAGTAAGTCTGCGGGTCTATCCTACGAGCAGTACTTC.

The V and J genes are TRBV6-4 and TRBJ1-5; TRBD1 aligns across 9 bases. Germline V gene data show CDR1 as MRHNA and CDR2 as SNTAGT. The CDR3 is 16 amino acids. The trim removed 0 bases at V and 5 bases at J, leaving 5 bases unmatched. CDR3 sequence (DNA): TGTGCCAGCAGTGACTCAGGGACAGGGTTGGATCAGCCCCAGCATTTT. Translation: CASSDSGTGLDQPQHF.

This chain joins TRBV27 and TRBJ2-3; D assignment may be TRBD1 or TRBD2 (5 bases each). V lost 2 bases and J lost 2, with 11 bases in between. Germline lookup yields CDR1 MNHEY and CDR2 SMNVEV (reference sequence). The CDR3 consists of 15 residues. The CDR3 bases are TGTGCCAGCAGTTTACGTAGAGGGGTCACAGATACGCAGTATTTT. Translation: CASSLRRGVTDTQYF.

This clone was counted once. The chain carries TRBV27 and TRBJ2-1; D possibly corresponds to TRBD2 (5 bases). V was trimmed by 1 base and J by 10 bases, leaving 11 bases between them. The CDR3 is made up of 13 amino acids. CDR1 is MNHEY, CDR2 SMNVEV, per germline (reference sequence). The chain's CDR3 is CASSLFWPGEQFF. The CDR3 DNA follows: TGTGCCAGCAGTTTATTTTGGCCGGGGGAGCAGTTCTTC.

This clone was detected only a few times. The rearrangement links TRBV6-5 to TRBJ1-2; 11 nucleotides align to TRBD1. The germline V gene has CDR1 MNHEY and CDR2 SVGAGI. CDR3 length equals 13 residues. V gave up 6 bases and J gave up 12 bases; unmatched junction bases: 9. The CDR3 DNA follows: TGTGCCAGCAGCCGCGGACAGGGGGCGATCGACACCTTC. It specifies CASSRGQGAIDTF.